This T cell receptor beta chain was found in a study of T-cell memory formation after mild COVID-19. Study results and caveats: Pre-infection memory held some responding clones, suggesting pre-existing cross-reactive T cells responded. A second wave of clones peaked on day 37, and their SARS-CoV-2 specificity went unconfirmed.

This CDR3 comprises 15 residues. CDR1 and CDR2 from the germline V gene are KGHSH and LQKENI. The germline V and J ends were trimmed by 3 bases and 1 base, with 10 bases remaining between them. Via MiXCR, TCRdb re-called the 5' RACE reads, giving one row per CDR3 protein. The sample has just over 150,000 distinct CDR3 sequences, roughly 28% seen once. As regards this clonotype: The target antigen is unknown.

Sequenced: PBMCs or a T cell subset sorted from them (not recorded which). The V and J genes are TRBV18 and TRBJ1-5; unclear D gene. The sequence derives from an adult woman who had mild COVID-19 (a few samples of this study predate the infection). Cell type and time point are not known. In nucleotides, the CDR3 is TGTGCCAGCTCACCCGGACGGCCCAGCAATCAGCCCCAGCATTTT. It translates to CASSPGRPSNQPQHF. The whole variable domain, remainder taken from reference TRBV18 and TRBJ1-5, is NAGVMQNPRHLVRRRGQEARLRCSPMKGHSHVYWYRQLPEEGLKFMVYLQKENIIDESGMPKERFSAEFPKEGPSILRIQQVVRGDSAAYFCASSPGRPSNQPQHFGDGTRLSIL.